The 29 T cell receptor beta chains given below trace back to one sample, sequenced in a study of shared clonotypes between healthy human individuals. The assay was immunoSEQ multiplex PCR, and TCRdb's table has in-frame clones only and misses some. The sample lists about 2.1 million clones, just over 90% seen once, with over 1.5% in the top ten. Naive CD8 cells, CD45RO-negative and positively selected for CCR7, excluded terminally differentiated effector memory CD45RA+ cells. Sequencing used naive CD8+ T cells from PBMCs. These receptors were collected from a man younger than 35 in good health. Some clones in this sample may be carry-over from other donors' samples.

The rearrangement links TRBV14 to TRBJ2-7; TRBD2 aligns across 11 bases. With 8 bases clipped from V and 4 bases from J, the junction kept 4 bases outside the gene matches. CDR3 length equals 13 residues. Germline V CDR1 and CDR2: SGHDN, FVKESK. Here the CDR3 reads CASGSGRGYEQYF. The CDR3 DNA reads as TGTGCCAGCGGTAGCGGGAGGGGGTACGAGCAGTACTTC. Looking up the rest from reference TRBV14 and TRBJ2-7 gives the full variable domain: EAGVTQFPSHSVIEKGQTVTLRCDPISGHDNLYWYRRVMGKEIKFLLHFVKESKQDESGMPNNRFLAERTGGTYSTLKVQPAELEDSGVYFCASGSGRGYEQYFGPGTRLTVT.

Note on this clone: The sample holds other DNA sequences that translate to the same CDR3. The CDR3 coding sequence is TGTGCCTGGAGTGTACTGGGAAACACTGAAGCTTTCTTT. Encoded protein: CAWSVLGNTEAFF. V and J are TRBV30 and TRBJ1-1; D call uncertain. V was shortened by 0 bases and J by 2 bases, with 7 bases between the two germline ends. In germline, CDR1 is GTSNPN, CDR2 SVGIG (reference sequence). This CDR3 has 13 amino acids.

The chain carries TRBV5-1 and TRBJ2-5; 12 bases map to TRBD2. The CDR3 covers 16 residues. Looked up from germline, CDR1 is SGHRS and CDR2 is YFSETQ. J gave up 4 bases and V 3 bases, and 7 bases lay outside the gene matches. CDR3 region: CASSSPTSGRRETQYF. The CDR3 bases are TGCGCCAGCAGCTCCCCGACTAGCGGGAGACGAGAGACCCAGTACTTC.

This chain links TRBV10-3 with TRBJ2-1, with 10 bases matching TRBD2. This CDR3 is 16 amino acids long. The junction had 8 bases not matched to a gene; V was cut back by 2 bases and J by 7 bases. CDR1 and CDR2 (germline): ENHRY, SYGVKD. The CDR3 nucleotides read TGTGCCATCAGTGAGACTCAGCGGGAGGGCAGGAATGAGCAGTTCTTC. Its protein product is CAISETQREGRNEQFF.

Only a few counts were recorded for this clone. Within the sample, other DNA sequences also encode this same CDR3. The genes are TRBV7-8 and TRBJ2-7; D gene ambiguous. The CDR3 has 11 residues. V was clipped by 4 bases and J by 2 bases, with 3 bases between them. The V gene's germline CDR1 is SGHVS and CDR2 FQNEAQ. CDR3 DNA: TGTGCCAGCAGCTCGACCTACGAGCAGTACTTC. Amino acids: CASSSTYEQYF.

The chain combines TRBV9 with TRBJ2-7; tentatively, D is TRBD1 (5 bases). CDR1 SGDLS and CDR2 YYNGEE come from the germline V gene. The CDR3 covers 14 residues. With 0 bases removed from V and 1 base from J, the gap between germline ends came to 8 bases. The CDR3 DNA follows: TGTGCCAGCAGCGTAGAACAGGTTTCCTACGAGCAGTACTTC. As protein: CASSVEQVSYEQYF. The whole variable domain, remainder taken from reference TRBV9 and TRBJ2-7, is DSGVTQTPKHLITATGQRVTLRCSPRSGDLSVYWYQQSLDQGLQFLIQYYNGEERAKGNILERFSAQQFPDLHSELNLSSLELGDSALYFCASSVEQVSYEQYFGPGTRLTVT.

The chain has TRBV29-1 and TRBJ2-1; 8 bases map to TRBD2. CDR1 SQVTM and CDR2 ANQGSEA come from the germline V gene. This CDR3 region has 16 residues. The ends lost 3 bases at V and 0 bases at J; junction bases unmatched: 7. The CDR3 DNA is TGCAGCGTTGAGCGAGCGGGGGAGAGCTCCTACAATGAGCAGTTCTTC. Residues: CSVERAGESSYNEQFF.

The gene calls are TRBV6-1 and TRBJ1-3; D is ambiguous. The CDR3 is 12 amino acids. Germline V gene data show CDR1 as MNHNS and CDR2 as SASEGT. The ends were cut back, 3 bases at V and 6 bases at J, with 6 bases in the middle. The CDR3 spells CASSDKLNTIYF. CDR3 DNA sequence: TGTGCCAGCAGTGATAAGCTAAACACCATATATTTT.

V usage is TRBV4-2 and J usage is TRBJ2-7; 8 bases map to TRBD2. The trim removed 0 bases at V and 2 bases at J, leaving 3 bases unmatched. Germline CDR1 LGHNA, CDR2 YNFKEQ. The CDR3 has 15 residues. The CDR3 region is CASSQELAVTYEQYF. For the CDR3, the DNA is TGTGCCAGCAGCCAAGAACTAGCGGTAACCTACGAGCAGTACTTC.

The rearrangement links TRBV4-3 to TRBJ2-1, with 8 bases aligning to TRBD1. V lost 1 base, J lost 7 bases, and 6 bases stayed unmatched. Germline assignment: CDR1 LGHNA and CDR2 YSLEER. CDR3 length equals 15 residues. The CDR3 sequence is CASSQGTGWFNEQFF. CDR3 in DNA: TGCGCCAGCAGCCAAGGGACAGGGTGGTTTAATGAGCAGTTCTTC.

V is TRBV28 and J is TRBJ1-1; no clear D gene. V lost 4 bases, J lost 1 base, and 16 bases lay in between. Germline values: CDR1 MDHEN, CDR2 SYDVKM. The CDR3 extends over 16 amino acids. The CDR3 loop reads CASSSAPDGPNTEAFF. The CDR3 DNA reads TGTGCCAGCAGTTCAGCCCCCGATGGGCCGAACACTGAAGCTTTCTTT. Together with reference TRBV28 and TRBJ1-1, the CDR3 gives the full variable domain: DVKVTQSSRYLVKRTGEKVFLECVQDMDHENMFWYRQDPGLGLRLIYFSYDVKMKEKGDIPEGYSVSREKKERFSLILESASTNQTSMYLCASSSAPDGPNTEAFFGQGTRLTVV.

The CDR3 here is CASSLPGQGRRAEAFF. The CDR3 DNA follows: TGTGCCAGCAGCTTACCCGGACAGGGGAGGAGAGCTGAAGCTTTCTTT. The chain has TRBV11-2 and TRBJ1-1; 9 nucleotides match TRBD1. The CDR3 loop spans 16 amino acids. The germline V gene encodes CDR1 SGHAT and CDR2 FQNNGV. J gave up 6 bases and V 2 bases, and 10 bases lay outside the gene matches.

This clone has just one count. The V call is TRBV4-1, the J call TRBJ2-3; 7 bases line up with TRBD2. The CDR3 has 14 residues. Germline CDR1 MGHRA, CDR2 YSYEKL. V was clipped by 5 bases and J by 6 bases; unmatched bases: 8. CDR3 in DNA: TGCGCCAGCAGCTCCGGACTAGTGGCGGATACGCAGTATTTT. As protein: CASSSGLVADTQYF.

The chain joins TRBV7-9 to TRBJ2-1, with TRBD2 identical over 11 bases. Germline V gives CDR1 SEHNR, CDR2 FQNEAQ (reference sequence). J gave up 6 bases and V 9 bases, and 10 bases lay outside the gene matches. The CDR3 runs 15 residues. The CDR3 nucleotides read TGTGCCAGTGTTACGGGCCTAGCGGGAGGCAATGAGCAGTTCTTC. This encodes CASVTGLAGGNEQFF.

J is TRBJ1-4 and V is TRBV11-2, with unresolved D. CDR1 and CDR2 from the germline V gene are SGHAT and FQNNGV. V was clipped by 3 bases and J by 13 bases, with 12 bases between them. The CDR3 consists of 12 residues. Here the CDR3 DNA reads TGTGCCAGCAGCTTGGGTGGGGATTCACTGTTTTTT. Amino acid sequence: CASSLGGDSLFF.

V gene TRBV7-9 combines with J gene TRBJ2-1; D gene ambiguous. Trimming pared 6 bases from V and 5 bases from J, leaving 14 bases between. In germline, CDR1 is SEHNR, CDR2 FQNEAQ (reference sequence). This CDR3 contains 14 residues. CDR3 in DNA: TGTGCCAGCAGGCCTAACAAAGGCGACAATGAGCAGTTCTTC. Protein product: CASRPNKGDNEQFF.

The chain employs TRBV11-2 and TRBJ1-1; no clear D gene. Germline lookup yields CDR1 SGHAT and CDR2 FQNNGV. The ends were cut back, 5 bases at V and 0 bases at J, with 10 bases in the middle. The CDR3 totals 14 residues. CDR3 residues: CASSPLKMNTEAFF. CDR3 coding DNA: TGTGCCAGCAGCCCCCTAAAAATGAACACTGAAGCTTTCTTT.

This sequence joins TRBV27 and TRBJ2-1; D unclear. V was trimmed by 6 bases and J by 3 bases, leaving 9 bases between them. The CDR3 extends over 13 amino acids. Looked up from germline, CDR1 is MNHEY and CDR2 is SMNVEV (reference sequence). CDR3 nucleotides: TGTGCCAGCAGCCGGCTTAACTACAATGAGCAGTTCTTC. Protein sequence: CASSRLNYNEQFF.

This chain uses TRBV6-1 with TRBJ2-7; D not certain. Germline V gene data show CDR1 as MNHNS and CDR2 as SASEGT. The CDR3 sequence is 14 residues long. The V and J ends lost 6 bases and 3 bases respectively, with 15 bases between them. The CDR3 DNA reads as TGTGCCAGCAGCATAGACATAGATGACTACGAGCAGTACTTC. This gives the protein CASSIDIDDYEQYF.

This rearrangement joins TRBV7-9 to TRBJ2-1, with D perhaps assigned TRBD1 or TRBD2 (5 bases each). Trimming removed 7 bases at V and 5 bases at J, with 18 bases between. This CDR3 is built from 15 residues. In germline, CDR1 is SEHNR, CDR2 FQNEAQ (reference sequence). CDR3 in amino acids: CASKLVPGPNNEQFF. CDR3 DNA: TGTGCCAGCAAGCTTGTCCCGGGGCCTAACAATGAGCAGTTCTTC. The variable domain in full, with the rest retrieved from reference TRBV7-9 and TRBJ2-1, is DTGVSQNPRHKITKRGQNVTFRCDPISEHNRLYWYRQTLGQGPEFLTYFQNEAQLEKSRLLSDRFSAERPKGSFSTLEIQRTEQGDSAMYLCASKLVPGPNNEQFFGPGTRLTVL.

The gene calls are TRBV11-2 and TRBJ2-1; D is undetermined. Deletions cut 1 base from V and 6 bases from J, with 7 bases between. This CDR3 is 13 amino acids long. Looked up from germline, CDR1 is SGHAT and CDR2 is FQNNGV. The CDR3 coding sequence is TGTGCCAGCAGCTTAGCCGGATTCAATGAGCAGTTCTTC. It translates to CASSLAGFNEQFF. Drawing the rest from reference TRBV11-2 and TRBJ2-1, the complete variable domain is EAGVAQSPRYKIIEKRQSVAFWCNPISGHATLYWYQQILGQGPKLLIQFQNNGVVDDSQLPKDRFSAERLKGVDSTLKIQPAKLEDSAVYLCASSLAGFNEQFFGPGTRLTVL.

The CDR3 coding sequence is TGTGCCAGCAGTGAACGGGCGGCGGGATCTACTACAAGTGAGCAGTTCTTC. Protein product: CASSERAAGSTTSEQFF. The chain carries TRBV2 and TRBJ2-1, with a tentative D call TRBD2 (6 bases). V was clipped by 2 bases and J by 9 bases, with 23 bases between them. This CDR3 has 17 residues. From germline, CDR1 is SNHLY and CDR2 FYNNEI.

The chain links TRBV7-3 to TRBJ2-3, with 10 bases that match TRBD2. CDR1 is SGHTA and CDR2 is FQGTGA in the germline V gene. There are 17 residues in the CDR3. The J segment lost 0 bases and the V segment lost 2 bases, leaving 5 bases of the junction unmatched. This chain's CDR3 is CASSLGTSGTSTDTQYF. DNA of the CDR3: TGTGCCAGCAGCTTAGGTACTAGCGGGACTAGCACAGATACGCAGTATTTT.

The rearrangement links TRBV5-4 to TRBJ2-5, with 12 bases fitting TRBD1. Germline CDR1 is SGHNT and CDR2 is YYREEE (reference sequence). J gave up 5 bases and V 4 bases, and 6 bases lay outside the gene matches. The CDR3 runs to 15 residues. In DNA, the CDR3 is TGTGCCAGCAGCCCGGGACAGGGGGCTCGGGAGACCCAGTACTTC. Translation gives CASSPGQGARETQYF. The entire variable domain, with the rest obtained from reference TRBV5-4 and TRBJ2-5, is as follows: ETGVTQSPTHLIKTRGQQVTLRCSSQSGHNTVSWYQQALGQGPQFIFQYYREEENGRGNFPPRFSGLQFPNYSSELNVNALELDDSALYLCASSPGQGARETQYFGPGTRLLVL.

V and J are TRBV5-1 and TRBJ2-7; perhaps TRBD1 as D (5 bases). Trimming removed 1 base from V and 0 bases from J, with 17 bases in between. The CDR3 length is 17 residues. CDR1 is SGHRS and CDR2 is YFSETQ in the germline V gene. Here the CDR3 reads CASSLSGPGPSSYEQYF. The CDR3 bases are TGCGCCAGCAGCTTGTCAGGCCCAGGGCCGTCCTCCTACGAGCAGTACTTC.

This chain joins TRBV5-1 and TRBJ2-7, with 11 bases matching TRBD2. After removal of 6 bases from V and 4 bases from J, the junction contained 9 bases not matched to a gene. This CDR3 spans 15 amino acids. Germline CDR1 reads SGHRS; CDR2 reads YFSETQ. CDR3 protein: CASTSEASGRYEQYF. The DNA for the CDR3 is TGCGCCAGCACTTCGGAGGCTAGCGGGAGGTACGAGCAGTACTTC.

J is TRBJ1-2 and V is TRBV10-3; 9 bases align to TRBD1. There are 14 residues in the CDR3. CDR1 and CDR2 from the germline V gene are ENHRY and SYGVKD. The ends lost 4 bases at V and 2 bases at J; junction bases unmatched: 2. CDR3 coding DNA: TGTGCCATCAGTGGGGGGACAGGGAACTATGGCTACACCTTC. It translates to CAISGGTGNYGYTF.

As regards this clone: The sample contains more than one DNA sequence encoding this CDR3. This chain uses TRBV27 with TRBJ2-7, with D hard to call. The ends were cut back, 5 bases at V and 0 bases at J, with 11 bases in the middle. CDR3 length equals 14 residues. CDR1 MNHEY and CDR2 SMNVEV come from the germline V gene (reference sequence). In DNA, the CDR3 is TGTGCCAGCAGTCTGGGCGGAAACTCCTACGAGCAGTACTTC. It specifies CASSLGGNSYEQYF.

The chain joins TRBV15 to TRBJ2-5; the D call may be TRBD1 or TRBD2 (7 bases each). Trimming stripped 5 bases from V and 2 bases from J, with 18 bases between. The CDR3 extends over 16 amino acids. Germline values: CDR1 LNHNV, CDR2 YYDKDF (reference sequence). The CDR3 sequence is CATSAGQGGFQETQYF. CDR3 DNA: TGTGCCACCAGCGCCGGGCAGGGGGGGTTTCAAGAGACCCAGTACTTC.